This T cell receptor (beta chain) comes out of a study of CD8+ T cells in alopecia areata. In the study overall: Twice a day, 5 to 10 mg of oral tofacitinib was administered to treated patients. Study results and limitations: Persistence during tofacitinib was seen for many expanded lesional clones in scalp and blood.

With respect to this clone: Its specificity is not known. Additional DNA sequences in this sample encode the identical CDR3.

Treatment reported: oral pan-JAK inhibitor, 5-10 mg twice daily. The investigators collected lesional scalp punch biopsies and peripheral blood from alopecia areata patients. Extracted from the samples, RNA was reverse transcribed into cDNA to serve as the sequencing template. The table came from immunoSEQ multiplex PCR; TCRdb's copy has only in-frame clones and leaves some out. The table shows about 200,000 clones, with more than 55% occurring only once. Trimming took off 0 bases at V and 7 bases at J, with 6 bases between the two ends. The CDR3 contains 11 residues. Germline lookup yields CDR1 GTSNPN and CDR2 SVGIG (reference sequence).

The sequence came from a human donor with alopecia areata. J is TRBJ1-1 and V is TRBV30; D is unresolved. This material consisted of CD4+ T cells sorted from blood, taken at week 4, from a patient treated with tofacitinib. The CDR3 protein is CAWSVRGEAFF. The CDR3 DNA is TGTGCCTGGAGTGTACGGGGTGAAGCTTTCTTT.